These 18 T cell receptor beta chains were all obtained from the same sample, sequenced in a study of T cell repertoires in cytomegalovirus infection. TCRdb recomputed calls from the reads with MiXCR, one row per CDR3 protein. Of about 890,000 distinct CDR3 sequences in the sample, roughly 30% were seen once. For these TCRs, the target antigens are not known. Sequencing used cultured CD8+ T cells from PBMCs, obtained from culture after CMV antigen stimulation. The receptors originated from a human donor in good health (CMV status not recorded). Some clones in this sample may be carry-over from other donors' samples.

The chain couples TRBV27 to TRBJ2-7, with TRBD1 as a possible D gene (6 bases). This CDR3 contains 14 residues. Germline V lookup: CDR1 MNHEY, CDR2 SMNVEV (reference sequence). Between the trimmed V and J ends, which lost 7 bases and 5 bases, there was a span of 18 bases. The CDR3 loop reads CASTPSQGLDEQYF. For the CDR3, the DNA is TGTGCCAGCACCCCCTCACAGGGCTTAGACGAGCAGTACTTC.

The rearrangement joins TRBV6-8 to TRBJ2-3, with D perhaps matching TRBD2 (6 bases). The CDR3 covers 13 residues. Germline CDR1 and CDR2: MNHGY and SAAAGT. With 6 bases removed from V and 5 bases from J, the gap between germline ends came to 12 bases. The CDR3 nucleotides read TGTGCCAGCAGCGTAACGGGGGTAGATACGCAGTATTTT. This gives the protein CASSVTGVDTQYF.

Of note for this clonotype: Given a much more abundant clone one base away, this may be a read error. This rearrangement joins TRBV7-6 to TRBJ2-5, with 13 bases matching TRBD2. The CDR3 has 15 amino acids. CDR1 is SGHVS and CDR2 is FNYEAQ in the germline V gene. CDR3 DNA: TGTGTCAGCAGCCGGACTAGCGGGGGTGCAAAGACCCAGTACTTC. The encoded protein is CVSSRTSGGAKTQYF.

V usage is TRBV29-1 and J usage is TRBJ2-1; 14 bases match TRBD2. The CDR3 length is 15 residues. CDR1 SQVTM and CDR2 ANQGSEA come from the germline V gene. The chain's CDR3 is CSTGLAGGSYNEQFF. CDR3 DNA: TGCAGTACCGGACTAGCGGGGGGTAGCTACAATGAGCAGTTCTTC.

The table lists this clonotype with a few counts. This chain's CDR3 is CASSSAAYNEQFF. The CDR3 coding sequence is TGTGCCAGCAGTTCCGCCGCCTACAATGAGCAGTTCTTC. The chain uses TRBV6-5 and TRBJ2-1, with D hard to call. The V gene's germline CDR1 is MNHEY and CDR2 SVGAGI. The CDR3 is 13 amino acids. Between the trimmed V and J ends, which lost 4 bases and 2 bases, there was a span of 6 bases.

The CDR3 DNA reads as TGTGCCAGCAGTTTATCAGGGGGGGGAGCTGAAGCTTTCTTT. Protein sequence: CASSLSGGGAEAFF. The genes are TRBV12-3 or TRBV12-4 and TRBJ1-1, with TRBD1 identical over 7 bases. The V gene end was trimmed by 2 bases and the J gene end by 6 bases; junction bases not matched to a gene: 6. This CDR3 is built from 14 residues.

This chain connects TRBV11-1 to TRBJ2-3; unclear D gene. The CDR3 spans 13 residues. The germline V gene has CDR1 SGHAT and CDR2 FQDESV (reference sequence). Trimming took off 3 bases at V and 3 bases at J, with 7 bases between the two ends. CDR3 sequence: CASSFILTDTQYF. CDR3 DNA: TGTGCCAGCAGCTTCATACTGACAGATACGCAGTATTTT.

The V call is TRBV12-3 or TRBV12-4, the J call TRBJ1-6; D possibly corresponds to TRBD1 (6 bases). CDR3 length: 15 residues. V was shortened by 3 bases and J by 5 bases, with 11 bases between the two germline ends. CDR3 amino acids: CASSFQGLDNSPLHF. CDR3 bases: TGTGCCAGCAGTTTTCAGGGGCTGGATAATTCACCCCTCCACTTT.

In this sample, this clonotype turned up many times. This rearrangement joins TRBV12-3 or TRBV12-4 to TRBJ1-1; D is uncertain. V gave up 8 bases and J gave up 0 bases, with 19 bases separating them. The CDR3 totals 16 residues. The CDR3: CASLYGPQPMNTEAFF. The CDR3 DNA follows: TGTGCCAGCCTTTACGGGCCACAGCCCATGAACACTGAAGCTTTCTTT.

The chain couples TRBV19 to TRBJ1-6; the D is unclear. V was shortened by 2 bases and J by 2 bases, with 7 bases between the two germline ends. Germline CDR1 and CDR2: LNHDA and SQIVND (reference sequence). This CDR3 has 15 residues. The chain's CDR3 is CASSIRDAYNSPLHF. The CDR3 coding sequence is TGTGCCAGTAGTATAAGGGATGCCTATAATTCACCCCTCCACTTT.

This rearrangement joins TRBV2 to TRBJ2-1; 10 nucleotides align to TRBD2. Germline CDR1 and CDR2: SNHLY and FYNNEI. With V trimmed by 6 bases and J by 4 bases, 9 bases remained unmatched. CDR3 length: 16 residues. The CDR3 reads CASSPLVAGGYNEQFF. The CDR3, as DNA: TGTGCCAGCAGCCCCCTGGTAGCGGGGGGTTACAATGAGCAGTTCTTC.

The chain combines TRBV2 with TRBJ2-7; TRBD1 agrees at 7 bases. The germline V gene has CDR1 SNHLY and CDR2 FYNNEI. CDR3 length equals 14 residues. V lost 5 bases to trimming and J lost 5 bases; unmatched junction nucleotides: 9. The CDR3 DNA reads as TGTGCCAGCAGTTGGACAGGTCGGCTGGACGAGCAGTACTTC. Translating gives CASSWTGRLDEQYF. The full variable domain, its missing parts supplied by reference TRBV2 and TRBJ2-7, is EPEVTQTPSHQVTQMGQEVILRCVPISNHLYFYWYRQILGQKVEFLVSFYNNEISEKSEIFDDQFSVERPDGSNFTLKIRSTKLEDSAMYFCASSWTGRLDEQYFGPGTRLTVT.

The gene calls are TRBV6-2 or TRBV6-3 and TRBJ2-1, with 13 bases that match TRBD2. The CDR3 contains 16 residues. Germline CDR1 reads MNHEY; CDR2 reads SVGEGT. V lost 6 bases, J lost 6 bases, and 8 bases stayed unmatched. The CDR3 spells CASSLTLAGGLNEQFF. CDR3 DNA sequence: TGTGCCAGCAGCCTTACACTAGCGGGGGGGCTCAATGAGCAGTTCTTC.

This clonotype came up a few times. CDR3 residues: CASSDLGVIREGTEAFF. The CDR3 bases are TGTGCCAGCAGTGATCTAGGGGTCATACGTGAGGGGACTGAAGCTTTCTTT. V is TRBV2 and J is TRBJ1-1; a possible D gene is TRBD1 (5 bases). Trimming took 3 bases from V and 5 from J, leaving 22 bases between them. Germline V gene data show CDR1 as SNHLY and CDR2 as FYNNEI. The CDR3 length is 17 residues.

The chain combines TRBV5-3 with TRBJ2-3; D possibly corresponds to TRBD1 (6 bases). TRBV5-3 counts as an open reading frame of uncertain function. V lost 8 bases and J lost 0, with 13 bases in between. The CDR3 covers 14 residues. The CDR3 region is CASSAGVSTDTQYF. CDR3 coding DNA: TGTGCCAGCAGCGCAGGGGTCAGCACAGATACGCAGTATTTT.

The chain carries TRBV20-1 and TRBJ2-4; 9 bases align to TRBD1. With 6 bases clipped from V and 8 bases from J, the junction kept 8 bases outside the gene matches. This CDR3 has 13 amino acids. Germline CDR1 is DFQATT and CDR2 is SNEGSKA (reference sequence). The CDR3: CSARTGERDIQYF. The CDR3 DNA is TGCAGTGCACGGACAGGGGAAAGGGACATTCAGTACTTC.

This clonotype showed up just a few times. In DNA form, the CDR3 reads TGTGCCAGCAGTCCGGGACAGGGCCTCTCCTACAATGAGCAGTTCTTC. Translated: CASSPGQGLSYNEQFF. This sequence joins TRBV11-2 and TRBJ2-1; the match to TRBD1 covers 9 bases. The CDR3 runs 16 residues. Germline V gene data show CDR1 as SGHAT and CDR2 as FQNNGV. After removal of 6 bases from V and 0 bases from J, the junction contained 6 bases not matched to a gene.

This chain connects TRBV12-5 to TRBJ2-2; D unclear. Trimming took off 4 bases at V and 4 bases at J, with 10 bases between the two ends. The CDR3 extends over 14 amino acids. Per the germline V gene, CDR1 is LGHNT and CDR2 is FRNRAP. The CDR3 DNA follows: TGTGCTAGTGGTTATGGGAAGAGCACCGGGGAGCTGTTTTTT. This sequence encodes CASGYGKSTGELFF.